This T cell receptor beta chain derives from a study of blood T cell repertoires in COVID-19. Background on the study: There were acute and convalescent COVID-19 samples, and they came from the United States, Italy and Spain. Nucleic acid was either cDNA or gDNA, and it came from T cells, B-cell-depleted T cells, or PBMCs.

Participants had their cohort set by participant-reported clinical history. The CDR3 has 15 residues. Trimming removed 0 bases from V and 6 bases from J; junction bases left unmatched: 3. The germline CDR1 and CDR2 sequences are SGHRS and YFSETQ. Original processing notes: Estimates of nucleated cell counts were drawn from the amplification of reference gene primers. TCRdb's copy holds only in-frame clones and misses some; the assay was immunoSEQ multiplex PCR. The V and J calls and the clone size are those of that table, but D and trimming were determined from the DNA. The sample consists of 200,000 or so clones, around 82% of them appearing once.

V usage is TRBV5-1 and J usage is TRBJ2-1, with 10 bases identical to TRBD2. This receptor was obtained from a man aged 35-49 years who had recovered from COVID-19. The sequencing sample was made of PBMCs or T cells enriched from blood (not recorded which). As DNA, the CDR3 is TGCGCCAGCAGCTTGGTAGCTAGCGGGGGCAATGAGCAGTTCTTC. Its protein is CASSLVASGGNEQFF.